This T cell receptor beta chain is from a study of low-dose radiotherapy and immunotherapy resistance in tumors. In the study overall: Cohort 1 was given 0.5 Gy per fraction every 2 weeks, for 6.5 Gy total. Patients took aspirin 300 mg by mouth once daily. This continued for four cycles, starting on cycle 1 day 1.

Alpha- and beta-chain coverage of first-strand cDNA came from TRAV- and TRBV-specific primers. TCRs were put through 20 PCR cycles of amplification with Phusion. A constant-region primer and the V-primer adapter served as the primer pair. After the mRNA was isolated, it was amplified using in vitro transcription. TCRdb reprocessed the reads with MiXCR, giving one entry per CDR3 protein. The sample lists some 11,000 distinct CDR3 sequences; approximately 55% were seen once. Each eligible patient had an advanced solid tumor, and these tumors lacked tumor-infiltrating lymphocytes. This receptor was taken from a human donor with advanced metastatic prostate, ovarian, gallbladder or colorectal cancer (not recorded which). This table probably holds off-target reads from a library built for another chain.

The CDR3 region has the DNA TGTGCCAGCAGTCGGGGGACAGGGCACTATGGCTACACCTTC. Its protein is CASSRGTGHYGYTF. The V gene is TRBV28, the J gene TRBJ1-2, with 9 nucleotides matching TRBD1. The germline V gene has CDR1 MDHEN and CDR2 SYDVKM. The CDR3 consists of 14 residues. V lost 5 bases to trimming and J lost 3 bases; unmatched junction nucleotides: 4.